This is a list of T cell receptor beta chains from one sample in a study of cytomegalovirus exposure and HLA in healthy donors. Generated by immunoSEQ multiplex PCR, the TCRdb table keeps only in-frame clones and is missing some. This sample has fewer than 150,000 clones, with roughly 88% found just once. Sequencing input: PBMCs. The receptor set was obtained from a woman aged 18-35 years in good health and CMV-seropositive. CDR3s include the opening cysteine and the closing phenylalanine or tryptophan. D genes are given only for firm matches. Where a row states a size, it is once, few, many or the class of an expanded clone; other rows omit it.

v_gene	abundance	j_gene	d_gene	len	CDR3nt	CDR3aa
TRBV5-1	few	TRBJ1-1	NA	16	TGCGCCAGCAGCTCTGGACAGTCCTCAGTGAACACTGAAGCTTTCTTT	CASSSGQSSVNTEAFF
TRBV5-1	NA	TRBJ2-5	NA	14	TGCGCCAGCAGCTTGGACAGGTCCGAAGGGACCCAGTACTTC	CASSLDRSEGTQYF
TRBV2	few	TRBJ1-6	NA	15	TGTGCCAGCAGTGAAGCACAGGCCTATAATTCACCCCTCCACTTT	CASSEAQAYNSPLHF
TRBV10-3	NA	TRBJ2-1	TRBD2	14	TGTGCCATCAGTGACGGACTAGCGGACAATGAGCAGTTCTTC	CAISDGLADNEQFF
TRBV12-5	once	TRBJ2-1	TRBD1	16	TGTGCTAGTGGTTTGTGGAGTACAGGGGGTCACAATGAGCAGTTCTTC	CASGLWSTGGHNEQFF
TRBV30	NA	TRBJ2-5	NA	12	TGTGCCTGGAGGCTGGGGGGAAGGACCCAGTACTTC	CAWRLGGRTQYF
TRBV14	NA	TRBJ1-3	NA	15	TGTGCCAGCAGCCAAGGTCAGGGGAAGGGAAACACCATATATTTT	CASSQGQGKGNTIYF
TRBV14	NA	TRBJ1-5	TRBD1	13	TGTGCCAGCAGCACGGGACAGGGCCAGCCCCAGCATTTT	CASSTGQGQPQHF
TRBV15	NA	TRBJ1-6	NA	17	TGTGCCACCAGCAGAGAGAATTTGTTGAGGGGGAGATCACCCCTCCACTTT	CATSRENLLRGRSPLHF
TRBV4-2	few	TRBJ1-5	NA	16	TGTGCCAGCAGCCTCGACAGTGGACATAGCAATCAGCCCCAGCATTTT	CASSLDSGHSNQPQHF
TRBV6-4	NA	TRBJ2-1	NA	14	TGTGCCAGCAGTGACAAGCGTTCGGTCGATGAGCAGTTCTTC	CASSDKRSVDEQFF
TRBV27	NA	TRBJ2-7	NA	14	TGTGCCAGCAGTTTATTTGCAGGGAACTACGAGCAGTACTTC	CASSLFAGNYEQYF
TRBV27	once	TRBJ2-5	TRBD2	15	TGTGCCAGCAGTGCAGCGGGGGGGCGCCAAGAGACCCAGTACTTC	CASSAAGGRQETQYF
TRBV2	NA	TRBJ1-3	TRBD1	16	TGTGCCAGCGGGAGACAGGGGAAGGACTCTGGAAACACCATATATTTT	CASGRQGKDSGNTIYF
TRBV9	once	TRBJ2-3	NA	13	TGTGCCAGCACGAAGATAGTCACAGATACGCAGTATTTT	CASTKIVTDTQYF
TRBV5-1	NA	TRBJ1-1	TRBD1	19	TGCGCCAGCAGCTTGGGTGGAAGGACAGGAGTCAAAAAGAACACTGAAGCTTTCTTT	CASSLGGRTGVKKNTEAFF
TRBV7-3	NA	TRBJ1-2	TRBD1	13	TGTGCCAGCAGCCGGGGACAGTCCTATGGCTACACCTTC	CASSRGQSYGYTF
TRBV7-8	NA	TRBJ1-5	NA	14	TGTGCCAGCAGCTTATCACAGGTTCGACAGCCCCAGCATTTT	CASSLSQVRQPQHF
TRBV5-1	NA	TRBJ2-1	TRBD2	16	TGCGCCAGCAGCTTGTCGCCGGGGGGGTATAGCTATGAGCAGTTCTTC	CASSLSPGGYSYEQFF
TRBV6-5	NA	TRBJ1-5	NA	15	TGTGCCAGCAGTTCCCAGCGGGGAAGCAATCAGCCCCAGCATTTT	CASSSQRGSNQPQHF
TRBV20-1	NA	TRBJ2-1	NA	11	TGCAGTGCTAGAGTTAACAATGAGCAGTTCTTC	CSARVNNEQFF
TRBV9	NA	TRBJ2-1	NA	15	TGTGCCAGCAGCGTTGACGGGGGTATTTTTAATGAGCAGTTCTTC	CASSVDGGIFNEQFF
TRBV11-1	NA	TRBJ2-2	NA	17	TGTGCCAGCAGATCGGGACCGGCGGGGGCGGCCACCGGGGAGCTGTTTTTT	CASRSGPAGAATGELFF
TRBV27	NA	TRBJ2-5	TRBD2	15	TGTGCCAGCAGTTCAGGGACTAGCGGGACGGAGACCCAGTACTTC	CASSSGTSGTETQYF
TRBV2	NA	TRBJ1-1	NA	14	TGTGCCAGCAGTGAATTGGGGGGGAACACTGAAGCTTTCTTT	CASSELGGNTEAFF
TRBV10-2	NA	TRBJ2-5	TRBD2	15	TGCGCCAGCGGTGATAGCGGGACTTCGCTTAAGACCCAGTACTTC	CASGDSGTSLKTQYF
TRBV7-8	NA	TRBJ2-5	NA	15	TGTGCCAGCAGCCAAAGACGGTTAGCCCACGAGACCCAGTACTTC	CASSQRRLAHETQYF
TRBV19	NA	TRBJ1-5	NA	14	TGTGCCAGTAGTATACAAAGGGGTGATCGATCCCAGCATTTT	CASSIQRGDRSQHF
TRBV5-1	few	TRBJ1-4	TRBD1	15	TGCGCCAGCAGCAAAGGGGGCGCAGGAGAAGAAAAACTGTTTTTT	CASSKGGAGEEKLFF
TRBV6-4	NA	TRBJ2-2	NA	14	TGTGCCAGCAGTGACTCCACGAACACCGGGGAGCTGTTTTTT	CASSDSTNTGELFF
TRBV15	once	TRBJ1-3	NA	14	TGTGCCACCAGCTCCGGACAGCCGGGAAACACCATATATTTT	CATSSGQPGNTIYF
TRBV19	NA	TRBJ1-5	NA	16	TGTGCCAGTAGTATCGGAGTCGGGGGGTGGAATCAGCCCCAGCATTTT	CASSIGVGGWNQPQHF
TRBV18	NA	TRBJ1-1	TRBD1	18	TGTGCCAGCTCACCGCGCAGACCCGGGACAGGGGACGACACTGAAGCTTTCTTT	CASSPRRPGTGDDTEAFF
TRBV28	once	TRBJ1-4	NA	13	TGTGCCAGCAGTTTGAGGGCTCGGGAAAAACTGTTTTTT	CASSLRAREKLFF
TRBV19	NA	TRBJ2-1	NA	15	TGTGCCAGTAGTATAGCACAGAGCTCCTACAATGAGCAGTTCTTC	CASSIAQSSYNEQFF
TRBV19	NA	TRBJ1-2	NA	11	TGTGCCACTAGGACAGCCTATGGCTACACCTTC	CATRTAYGYTF
TRBV29-1	NA	TRBJ2-3	NA	16	TGCAGCGTTGAAGATAGGTTTCGGACTAGCACAGATACGCAGTATTTT	CSVEDRFRTSTDTQYF
TRBV7-3	few	TRBJ2-1	TRBD2	15	TGTGCCAGCAGCTCTAGCGGGGGGACCTACAATGAGCAGTTCTTC	CASSSSGGTYNEQFF
TRBV7-9	few	TRBJ1-5	NA	15	TGTGCCAGCAGCTTATTGGGGGGACCTAATCAGCCCCAGCATTTT	CASSLLGGPNQPQHF
TRBV11-3	NA	TRBJ2-5	NA	14	TGTGCCAGCAGCTTAGGAGGCTTATCAGAGACCCAGTACTTC	CASSLGGLSETQYF
TRBV19	NA	TRBJ1-2	TRBD1	15	TGTGCCAGTAGTTTCTCGACAGGGTCTAACTATGGCTACACCTTC	CASSFSTGSNYGYTF
TRBV18	NA	TRBJ2-5	NA	14	TGTGCCAGCTCACCCTTTTTCCCCCAAGAGACCCAGTACTTC	CASSPFFPQETQYF
TRBV5-1	NA	TRBJ2-1	TRBD2	15	TGCGCCACCCGGACGGCTAGCGGGAGCCTCAATGAGCAGTTCTTC	CATRTASGSLNEQFF
TRBV6-6	NA	TRBJ2-7	TRBD1	16	TGTGCCAGCTCTTTGACTAATCCGGGACAGGGCAGCGAGCAGTACTTC	CASSLTNPGQGSEQYF
TRBV7-6	NA	TRBJ2-7	NA	15	TGTGCCAGCAGCTTAGCGCATGTGGGGGCAGGCGAGCAGTACTTC	CASSLAHVGAGEQYF
TRBV5-5	NA	TRBJ1-2	TRBD1	12	TGTGCCAGCAGCTCGACAGGGATCGGCTACACCTTC	CASSSTGIGYTF
TRBV12-1	NA	TRBJ1-5	NA	16	TGTGCCAGCAGCTTCGGGACAGGGGGCGATAATCAGCCCCAGCATTTT	CASSFGTGGDNQPQHF
TRBV30	NA	TRBJ2-1	NA	13	TGTGCCTGGACCTTCGGGGGTTACAATGAGCAGTTCTTC	CAWTFGGYNEQFF
TRBV6-1	NA	TRBJ1-4	NA	16	TGTGCCAGCAGTGAAGTTGGGGCAGGGCGGGGCGAAAAACTGTTTTTT	CASSEVGAGRGEKLFF
TRBV30	NA	TRBJ1-1	TRBD1	14	TGTGCCTGGAGTTTGACAGGGGGCTACACTGAAGCTTTCTTT	CAWSLTGGYTEAFF
TRBV7-2	NA	TRBJ1-3	TRBD1	13	TGTGCCAGCAGCACCGACAGGGAAGGCACCATATATTTT	CASSTDREGTIYF
TRBV7-9	NA	TRBJ2-7	TRBD1	14	TGTGCCAGCAGCTGGACAGGAGTTTCCTACGAGCAGTACTTC	CASSWTGVSYEQYF
TRBV7-9	NA	TRBJ2-5	NA	14	TGTGCCAGCAGCACCCGTAACTACGAAGAGACCCAGTACTTC	CASSTRNYEETQYF
TRBV6-5	NA	TRBJ2-7	NA	14	TGTGCCAGCAGTTACCGGGACGGGAGCTACGAGCAGTACTTC	CASSYRDGSYEQYF
TRBV21-1	few	TRBJ1-6	NA	16	TGTGCCAGCAGCAAACCCTGGACAGGGAGTAATTCACCCCTCCACTTT	CASSKPWTGSNSPLHF
TRBV9	NA	TRBJ1-6	NA	14	TGTGCCAGCAGCGTTGGCAGGGGTAATTCACCCCTCCACTTT	CASSVGRGNSPLHF